Described below is a single TCR beta chain sequence and its context. This clonotype turned up a few times. Its antigen remains unidentified. No base quality values were provided; no much bigger clone lies one nucleotide off. Ficoll-Paque density gradient centrifugation was the method used to isolate PBMCs. The source of the sample is a study of T-cell memory formation after mild COVID-19 (dated by TCRdb to the early 2020s). Study-level background: TCR sequence clusters from the two donors were found to be largely donor specific. Two young, previously healthy adult volunteers made up the cohort, one male and one female. In two donors, T-cell clones that expanded and contracted after mild COVID-19 were tracked by sequencing TCRalpha and TCRbeta repertoires over time.

From its cysteine to its phenylalanine, the CDR3 spans 16 amino acids. Only CDR3 DNA remains: 48 bases, in frame from the first base. Taken from the germline V gene, the CDR1 and CDR2 loops are SGDLS and YYNGEE. The germline V end is reduced by 3 bases and the J end by 2 bases; junction bases left unmatched: 5. What the research found in general, with its limitations: Whether the second-wave clones peaking on day 37 were SARS-CoV-2 specific was not confirmed. Balanced CD4/CD8 phenotypes were observed for clones contracting from day 15 to 85, whereas a bias towards CD4+ was observed for a second wave of clones expanding from day 15 to 37. The study included only a couple of mild cases, and larger cohorts that include severe cases with pre-infection samples were judged to be necessary. Contracting CD4+ clones turned up mainly in the CM and EM memory subsets, whereas EMRA was where CD8+ clones were enriched. Some responding clones were detected in pre-infection memory, which suggested that pre-existing cross-reactive memory T cells had joined the SARS-CoV-2 response.

Sequenced on an Illumina NovaSeq 6000. Using 5'RACE with constant-segment primers, TCRalpha and TCRbeta cDNA libraries were constructed, with sample barcodes and unique molecular identifiers added in the process. RNA was extracted from every sample with Trizol reagent. Amplification of the libraries took two PCR steps, and the second step added a second sample barcode plus Illumina TruSeq adapters. The libraries were sequenced on an Illumina NovaSeq using 2 x 150 bp paired-end reads. As for how the authors treated the data: The reads were demultiplexed and collapsed into UMI-guided consensus sequences using migec v1.2.7. With mixcr v2.1.11, UMI consensuses were aligned to TRA and TRB V and J templates and assembled into clonotypes. Clonotypes were classified as expanded or contracted when called significant by both edgeR and NoisET, with noise models trained on biological replicates. For edgeR calls, the thresholds were a false discovery rate-adjusted p below 0.01 and a log2 fold-change of 1. As an exploratory analysis of dynamics, max-normalized trajectories of the 1000 most abundant clonotypes were examined with PCA combined with hierarchical clustering. Each responding clone was given a CD4 or CD8 phenotype based on the CD4+ and CD8+ repertoires, which had been sequenced separately. TCRdb reworked the public reads: Q25 trimming with fastp, MiXCR clone assembly, productive beta chains retained. Entries that share a CDR3 protein sequence are merged under the most common genes and DNA. TCRdb's processing, not the study's, gives the V and J calls here. The sample records about 240,000 distinct CDR3 sequences, roughly 10% of which are singletons. 22% of the sample lies in the top ten.

This chain is built from TRBV9 and TRBJ2-1; the junction holds 10 bases that match TRBD1. The receptor was isolated from a man aged 18-30 years who had mild COVID-19 (a few samples of this study predate the infection). The sample titles of this study are shuffled in the database, so cell type and time point are left out; the donor was told from shared clones. The sequenced sample consisted of PBMCs or a T cell subset sorted from them (not recorded which). The CDR3 sequence is CASSAGTGEPYNEQFF. The DNA is TGTGCCAGCAGCGCCGGGACAGGGGAGCCCTACAATGAGCAGTTCTTC.